In its sample, the clone carrying this T cell receptor (beta chain) was seen many times. Exclusion of patients followed from uncontrolled infection, other autoimmune disease, pregnancy or lactation. Amplification yielded TCR beta CDR3 regions, with RNA transcripts as the source. First-round RT-PCR targeting the TCR CDR3 was performed with the HTBI primer set. TCRdb re-derived calls from the multiplex PCR reads in MiXCR, one entry per CDR3 protein. The sample has about 410,000 distinct CDR3 sequences, around 13% seen once. This sample is part of a study of T cells in Graves' hyperthyroidism and ophthalmopathy. Turning to the study itself: Blood was drawn when the patient was first diagnosed and still untreated.

Trimming took 6 bases from V and 3 from J, leaving 14 bases between them. Germline CDR1 reads DFQATT; CDR2 reads SNEGSKA (reference sequence). This CDR3 is 13 amino acids long. This clonotype originated in a woman between 25 and 40 years old with Graves' ophthalmopathy. J is TRBJ1-1 and V is TRBV20-1; D is perhaps TRBD1 (6 bases). Material for sequencing was blood. In DNA, the CDR3 is TGCAGTGCCCCAGGGGTGAGGGACACTGAAGCTTTCTTT. It is translated as CSAPGVRDTEAFF.